Listed here are 7 T cell receptor beta chains from one sample, sequenced in a study of blood T cell repertoires in COVID-19. Profiling relied on immunoSEQ multiplex PCR, and the TCRdb table lists in-frame clones only, not all of them. The data hold more than 150,000 clones, with over 90% observed a single time. The sample taken for sequencing was peripheral blood. The receptors shown here come from a man aged 50 to 59 with acute or convalescent COVID-19.

The chain joins TRBV27 to TRBJ1-2, with 8 positions matching TRBD1. The CDR3 runs to 13 residues. Trimming took 6 bases from V and 8 from J; bases not matched to a gene: 8. The germline CDR1 and CDR2 sequences are MNHEY and SMNVEV (reference sequence). CDR3 sequence: CASSRTGRKGYTF. Here the CDR3 DNA reads TGTGCCAGCAGCCGGACAGGGAGGAAAGGCTACACCTTC.

The chain has TRBV19 and TRBJ2-3; D may be TRBD2 (7 bases). The ends were cut back, 6 bases at V and 4 bases at J, with 14 bases in the middle. Per germline, CDR1 LNHDA and CDR2 SQIVND (reference sequence). The CDR3 length is 14 residues. CDR3 loop: CASRLRGGADTQYF. The CDR3 DNA reads TGTGCCAGTAGGCTTAGGGGGGGCGCAGATACGCAGTATTTT.

This chain joins TRBV4-1 and TRBJ2-6; 7 nucleotides agree with TRBD2. Losses at the gene ends were 0 bases for V and 1 base for J; bases not matched to a gene: 0. Germline values: CDR1 MGHRA, CDR2 YSYEKL. The CDR3 has 16 amino acids. CDR3 region: CASSQEGGSGANVLTF. The CDR3, as DNA: TGCGCCAGCAGCCAAGAGGGGGGGTCTGGGGCCAACGTCCTGACTTTC.

This CDR3 reads CASSYSGTGHYEQYF. DNA for the CDR3: TGTGCCAGCAGTTACTCCGGGACAGGTCACTACGAGCAGTACTTC. V usage is TRBV6-5 and J usage is TRBJ2-7; TRBD1 agrees at 8 bases. V lost 0 bases, J lost 3 bases, and 4 bases stayed unmatched. This CDR3 spans 15 amino acids. CDR1 and CDR2 from the germline V gene are MNHEY and SVGAGI.

The CDR3 spells CASSPPNRGLQETQYF. The CDR3 bases are TGTGCCAGCTCACCACCCAACAGGGGCCTCCAAGAGACCCAGTACTTC. The chain uses TRBV18 and TRBJ2-5; 7 bases fit TRBD1. The germline CDR1 and CDR2 sequences are KGHSH and LQKENI. There are 16 residues in the CDR3. V dropped 0 bases and J dropped 1; count of bases not matched to a gene: 5.

The DNA of the CDR3 is TGTGCCAGCTCAGTGGACAGGGCCGAAGAGACCCAGTACTTC. Encoded protein: CASSVDRAEETQYF. The chain is built from TRBV18 and TRBJ2-5, with 8 bases aligning to TRBD1. The V gene's germline CDR1 is KGHSH and CDR2 LQKENI. CDR3 size: 14 residues. Losses at the gene ends were 5 bases for V and 3 bases for J; bases not matched to a gene: 5. The whole variable domain, filled in from reference TRBV18 and TRBJ2-5, reads NAGVMQNPRHLVRRRGQEARLRCSPMKGHSHVYWYRQLPEEGLKFMVYLQKENIIDESGMPKERFSAEFPKEGPSILRIQQVVRGDSAAYFCASSVDRAEETQYFGPGTRLLVL.

The count of this clone is one. V usage is TRBV6-5 and J usage is TRBJ2-7; 9 positions agree with TRBD1. The CDR3 length is 13 residues. J was trimmed by 3 bases and V by 6 bases; bases with no gene match: 3. Germline V gene data show CDR1 as MNHEY and CDR2 as SVGAGI. The CDR3, as DNA: TGTGCCAGCAGGGAGACAGGGGGCTACGAGCAGTACTTC. Protein: CASRETGGYEQYF.